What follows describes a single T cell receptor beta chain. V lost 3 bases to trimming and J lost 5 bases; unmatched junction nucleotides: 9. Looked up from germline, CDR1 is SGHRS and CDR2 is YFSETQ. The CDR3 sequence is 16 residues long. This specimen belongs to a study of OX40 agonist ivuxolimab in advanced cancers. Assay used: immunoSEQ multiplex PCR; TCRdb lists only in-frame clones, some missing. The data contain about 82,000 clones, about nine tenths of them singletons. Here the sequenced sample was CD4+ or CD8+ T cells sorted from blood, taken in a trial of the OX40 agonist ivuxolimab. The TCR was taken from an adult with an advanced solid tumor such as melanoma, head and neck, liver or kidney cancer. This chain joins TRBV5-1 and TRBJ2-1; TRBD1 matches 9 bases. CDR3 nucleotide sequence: TGCGCCAGCAGCTGGGTCGGGGGACAGGGACACAATGAGCAGTTCTTC. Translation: CASSWVGGQGHNEQFF.